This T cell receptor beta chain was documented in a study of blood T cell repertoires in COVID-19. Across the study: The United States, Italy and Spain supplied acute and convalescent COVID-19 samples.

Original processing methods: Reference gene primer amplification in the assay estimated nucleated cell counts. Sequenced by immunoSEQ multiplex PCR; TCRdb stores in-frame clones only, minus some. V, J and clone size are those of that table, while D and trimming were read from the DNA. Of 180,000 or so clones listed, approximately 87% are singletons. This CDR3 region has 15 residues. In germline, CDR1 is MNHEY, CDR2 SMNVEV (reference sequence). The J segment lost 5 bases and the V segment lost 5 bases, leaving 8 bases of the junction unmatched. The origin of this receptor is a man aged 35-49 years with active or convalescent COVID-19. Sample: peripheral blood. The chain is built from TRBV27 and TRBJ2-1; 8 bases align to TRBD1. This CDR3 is CASSPRQGANNEQFF. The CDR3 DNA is TGTGCCAGCAGTCCTCGGCAGGGGGCTAACAATGAGCAGTTCTTC.